The 3 T cell receptor beta chains reported below all come from one sample, sequenced in a study of regulatory T cells in long-lasting Graves disease. Time point defined: persistent/refractory GD, antithyroid drugs over 5 years with positive TRAb. PBMC RNA served as the TCR library source. Relying on iRepertoire HTBI primers and Arm-PCR of CDR3 regions, the team built TCR beta libraries. Each CDR3 protein is one row after TCRdb ran MiXCR on the multiplex PCR reads. The sample shows under 500,000 distinct CDR3 sequences, under 25% of them seen only once. Material: peripheral blood mononuclear cells (PBMCs), obtained when the disease was refractory, from a patient treated with antithyroid drugs. Source of these receptors: a female donor with Graves disease.

V is TRBV11-2 and J is TRBJ2-1; D might be TRBD2 (5 bases). V was pared by 5 bases and J by 4 bases, with 15 bases between. Per germline, CDR1 SGHAT and CDR2 FQNNGV. CDR3 length: 15 residues. The CDR3 reads CASSPWGEYYNEQFF. DNA of the CDR3: TGTGCCAGCAGCCCCTGGGGAGAGTATTACAATGAGCAGTTCTTC.

This clonotype was counted only a few times. The chain has TRBV6-5 and TRBJ1-5; D is unclear. The CDR3 totals 15 residues. Germline CDR1 is MNHEY and CDR2 is SVGAGI. Trimming shortened V by 0 bases and J by 1 base, and 7 bases separated the two germline ends. CDR3 bases: TGTGCCAGCAGTTACTCCCGGAACAGCAATCAGCCCCAGCATTTT. This codes for CASSYSRNSNQPQHF.

The gene calls are TRBV20-1 and TRBJ2-5, with TRBD2 identical over 10 bases. This CDR3 comprises 19 residues. With V trimmed by 1 base and J by 2 bases, 16 bases remained unmatched. Per the germline V gene, CDR1 is DFQATT and CDR2 is SNEGSKA (reference sequence). The CDR3 loop reads CSARVYSGLAGVGQETQYF. CDR3 nucleotide sequence: TGCAGTGCTAGAGTTTACTCGGGGCTAGCGGGAGTGGGGCAAGAGACCCAGTACTTC.